This TCR beta chain was identified during a study of T and B cells in COVID-19 patients. About the study: Blood was sampled from COVID-19 patients who were either actively infected or recovered. Of roughly 22 active-infection patients, about 13 were critically ill with mechanical ventilation or extracorporeal membrane oxygenation.

TRB was amplified from about 260-540 ng of blood genomic DNA. This clonotype was counted ten times or more. The CDR3 is 12 amino acids. Germline CDR1 reads SGHVS; CDR2 reads FNYEAQ. V gave up 0 bases and J gave up 7 bases, with 4 bases separating them. BIOMED2 TRB-A/B primer pools were used in multiplex TRB PCR. TCRdb recomputed calls from the multiplex PCR reads with MiXCR, one row per CDR3 protein. The repertoire has under 10,000 distinct CDR3 sequences, 28% of them found once; the top ten carry about 5.5%. This sequence originates from a human donor who had recovered from COVID-19. Sequencing was carried out using blood. The chain uses TRBV7-6 and TRBJ1-5; D ambiguous. The CDR3 DNA reads as TGTGCCAGCAGCTTAGCAGGACAGCCCCAGCATTTT. This codes for CASSLAGQPQHF.